The present TCR beta chain was sequenced within a study of cytomegalovirus exposure and HLA in healthy donors. Details on this clone: Its specificity is not known.

PCR primers comprised 60 Vbeta and 13 Jbeta primers. TCRdb keeps only in-frame clones here, not all; method: immunoSEQ multiplex PCR. This sample has tens of thousands of clones, with just over 75% found just once. This CDR3 spans 12 amino acids. Germline lookup yields CDR1 SEHNR and CDR2 FQNEAQ (reference sequence). The V end was cut by 11 bases, the J end by 8 bases, with 15 bases between. Study findings and constraints: Common viral pathogens (according to a later analysis) appeared linked to several of the most significant clusters.

The gene calls are TRBV7-9 and TRBJ1-4; TRBD1 is a possible D gene (5 bases). Sequenced sample: PBMCs. This TCR came from a man between 25 and 39 years old in good health and CMV-seronegative. CDR3 sequence (DNA): TGTGCCGGGCAACGTGGGGGGGAAAAACTGTTTTTT. It encodes CAGQRGGEKLFF.